The 12 T cell receptor beta chains presented below share a single source sample, sequenced in a study of OX40 agonist ivuxolimab in advanced cancers. Using immunoSEQ multiplex PCR, the repertoire was profiled, and TCRdb retains in-frame clones only, with some absent. This table has 30,000 to 35,000 clones, less than 90% appearing once. The sample was CD4+ or CD8+ T cells sorted from blood, taken in a trial of the OX40 agonist ivuxolimab. The receptor set was obtained from an adult with an advanced solid tumor such as melanoma, head and neck, liver or kidney cancer.

DNA for the CDR3: TGTGCCAGGGACAGTGAAACATATGTTAACACTGAAGCTTTCTTT. Its translation is CARDSETYVNTEAFF. J is TRBJ1-1 and V is TRBV10-3; 7 bases are a match to TRBD1. This CDR3 comprises 15 residues. Germline V gene data show CDR1 as ENHRY and CDR2 as SYGVKD. Trimming took 10 bases from V and 2 from J; bases not matched to a gene: 13.

The rearrangement uses TRBV6-1 and TRBJ2-3; 7 bases match TRBD1. Germline V gene data show CDR1 as MNHNS and CDR2 as SASEGT. The trim removed 1 base at V and 4 bases at J, leaving 14 bases unmatched. CDR3 length: 18 amino acids. CDR3 in DNA: TGTGCCAGCAGTGAAGATATCCGAAGACAGGGCGTCCCAGATACGCAGTATTTT. As protein: CASSEDIRRQGVPDTQYF.

This sequence joins TRBV28 and TRBJ2-7, with TRBD1 as a possible D gene (5 bases). CDR3 length: 12 amino acids. V lost 8 bases and J lost 6, with 14 bases in between. Germline assignment: CDR1 MDHEN and CDR2 SYDVKM. The CDR3 spells CASVTVQGEQYF. For the CDR3, the DNA is TGTGCCAGCGTGACAGTACAAGGCGAGCAGTACTTC.

J is TRBJ2-5 and V is TRBV9; 8 bases map to TRBD2. CDR1 and CDR2 (germline): SGDLS, YYNGEE. V was pared by 2 bases and J by 4 bases, with 7 bases of the junction left unmatched. There are 15 residues in the CDR3. The CDR3 DNA is TGTGCCAGCAGCGTGGCGGGACTAGGGGGAGAGACCCAGTACTTC. Protein product: CASSVAGLGGETQYF.

The V gene is TRBV4-1, the J gene TRBJ1-6; D is unresolved. The CDR3 loop spans 10 amino acids. Germline CDR1 and CDR2: MGHRA and YSYEKL. The CDR3 region is CRGINSPLHF. DNA for the CDR3: TGCCGAGGGATTAATTCACCCCTCCACTTT.

The chain links TRBV9 to TRBJ1-2; no firm D call. Germline V gene sequence: CDR1 SGDLS, CDR2 YYNGEE. The CDR3 contains 14 residues. V lost 0 bases and J 8 bases, leaving 14 bases between the germline ends. CDR3 in amino acids: CASSVATPLWGYTF. CDR3 nucleotides: TGTGCCAGCAGCGTAGCAACACCCCTGTGGGGCTACACCTTC.

This sequence joins TRBV18 and TRBJ2-5; no reliable D call. This CDR3 has 14 amino acids. Trimming stripped 6 bases from V and 5 bases from J, with 16 bases between. The germline CDR1 and CDR2 sequences are KGHSH and LQKENI. DNA of the CDR3: TGTGCCAGCTCGCCTGAGAGCCGGTCGGAGACCCAGTACTTC. It yields the protein CASSPESRSETQYF.

J is TRBJ2-2 and V is TRBV5-1, with D possibly TRBD1 on 6 matching bases. Trimming took 3 bases from V and 3 from J, leaving 15 bases between them. CDR1 and CDR2 (germline): SGHRS, YFSETQ. This CDR3 comprises 16 residues. CDR3 nucleotides: TGCGCCAGCAGCTCCAGCCGGACAGTGGACACCGGGGAGCTGTTTTTT. This gives the protein CASSSSRTVDTGELFF. The whole variable domain, remainder taken from reference TRBV5-1 and TRBJ2-2, is KAGVTQTPRYLIKTRGQQVTLSCSPISGHRSVSWYQQTPGQGLQFLFEYFSETQRNKGNFPGRFSGRQFSNSRSEMNVSTLELGDSALYLCASSSSRTVDTGELFFGEGSRLTVL.

The chain combines TRBV19 with TRBJ1-4; possibly TRBD1 for D (5 bases). Germline lookup yields CDR1 LNHDA and CDR2 SQIVND (reference sequence). V was trimmed by 7 bases and J by 0 bases, leaving 15 bases between them. CDR3 length: 16 residues. Here the CDR3 DNA reads TGTGCCAGTACCACAGGCGGAGGGGCAACTAATGAAAAACTGTTTTTT. This sequence encodes CASTTGGGATNEKLFF.

CDR3 sequence reads: CASSANSLNEQFF. The CDR3 DNA is TGCGCCAGCTCCGCTAATAGTTTGAATGAGCAGTTCTTC. V usage is TRBV10-1 and J usage is TRBJ2-1; D not resolved. The CDR3 is 13 amino acids. Germline CDR1 and CDR2: WNHNN and SYGVQD (reference sequence). Trimming took off 8 bases at V and 7 bases at J, with 15 bases between the two ends.

The chain links TRBV5-1 to TRBJ2-2; TRBD1 or TRBD2 may be the D gene (6 bases each). CDR1 is SGHRS and CDR2 is YFSETQ in the germline V gene. V shed 0 bases and J shed 2 bases, with 20 bases lying between them. CDR3 size: 19 residues. The CDR3 reads CASSLGAPKGGPNTGELFF. The CDR3 DNA follows: TGCGCCAGCAGCTTGGGGGCCCCCAAGGGGGGTCCCAACACCGGGGAGCTGTTTTTT.

The CDR3 protein is CASSLSVGAGYTF. DNA of the CDR3: TGTGCCAGCAGTTTATCGGTGGGGGCTGGCTACACCTTC. The rearrangement links TRBV27 to TRBJ1-2; tentative D call: TRBD1 (6 bases). Trimming removed 0 bases from V and 7 bases from J, with 9 bases in between. CDR1 is MNHEY, CDR2 SMNVEV, per germline (reference sequence). The CDR3 loop spans 13 amino acids.